A selection of T cell receptor beta chains follows, all from one sample in a study of PD-1 blockade in mismatch repair-deficient tumors. Some clones are missing from TCRdb's copy, which holds only in-frame ones; the method was immunoSEQ multiplex PCR. The sample lists about 120,000 clones, roughly 86% seen once, with roughly 10% in the top ten. The sequences come from peripheral blood, collected approximately 72 weeks after starting pembrolizumab. These receptors were collected from an adult with mismatch repair-deficient cancer. CDR3s include the opening cysteine and the closing phenylalanine or tryptophan. The D gene is left open where the match is weak. A clone size is listed for some rows: how often the clone was seen (once, few, many), or a class if it is expanded.

size: NA
V: TRBV6-6
J: TRBJ2-7
D: TRBD2
CDR3: CASTPSAGGPYEQYF
DNA: TGTGCCAGCACCCCGTCAGCGGGAGGGCCTTACGAGCAGTACTTC

size: NA
V: TRBV7-9
J: TRBJ2-3
D: NA
CDR3: CASSLGPAQDTQYF
DNA: TGTGCCAGCAGCTTAGGGCCAGCACAAGATACGCAGTATTTT

size: NA
V: TRBV28
J: TRBJ1-5
D: NA
CDR3: CASQRGRANYPQHF
DNA: TGTGCCAGCCAACGGGGAAGGGCTAATTACCCCCAGCATTTT

size: NA
V: TRBV9
J: TRBJ2-3
D: TRBD1
CDR3: CASSTTGADTQYF
DNA: TGTGCCAGCAGCACCACAGGGGCAGATACGCAGTATTTT

size: NA
V: TRBV2
J: TRBJ2-7
D: NA
CDR3: CASKPSGTSYEQYF
DNA: TGTGCCAGTAAACCCTCCGGGACATCCTACGAGCAGTACTTC

size: NA
V: TRBV2
J: TRBJ2-1
D: TRBD2
CDR3: CASRWTSALMNEQFF
DNA: TGTGCCAGCAGATGGACTAGCGCCCTTATGAATGAGCAGTTCTTC

size: NA
V: TRBV7-8
J: TRBJ2-5
D: NA
CDR3: CATQGYQETQYF
DNA: TGTGCCACCCAGGGGTACCAAGAGACCCAGTACTTC

size: NA
V: TRBV27
J: TRBJ2-3
D: TRBD2
CDR3: CASSLATSGTDTQYF
DNA: TGTGCCAGCAGTTTAGCCACTAGCGGCACAGATACGCAGTATTTT

size: NA
V: TRBV7-2
J: TRBJ2-5
D: TRBD2
CDR3: CASSSGLAGAGETQYF
DNA: TGTGCCAGCAGCTCAGGACTAGCGGGAGCTGGCGAGACCCAGTACTTC

size: NA
V: TRBV9
J: TRBJ2-1
D: TRBD1
CDR3: CASSVEGAVGDEQFF
DNA: TGTGCCAGCAGCGTAGAGGGGGCGGTCGGGGATGAGCAGTTCTTC

size: NA
V: TRBV4-1
J: TRBJ2-3
D: NA
CDR3: CASSSPGTDTQYF
DNA: TGCGCCAGCAGCTCCCCGGGCACAGATACGCAGTATTTT

size: NA
V: TRBV19
J: TRBJ2-7
D: NA
CDR3: CASRTQAGEQYF
DNA: TGTGCCAGTAGGACTCAGGCGGGCGAGCAGTACTTC

size: NA
V: TRBV4-3
J: TRBJ2-2
D: NA
CDR3: CASTWRRNTGELFF
DNA: TGCGCCAGCACATGGCGGAGGAACACCGGGGAGCTGTTTTTT

size: few
V: TRBV14
J: TRBJ2-1
D: TRBD2
CDR3: CASSSGRVGNEQFF
DNA: TGTGCCAGCAGTAGCGGGAGGGTCGGCAATGAGCAGTTCTTC

size: NA
V: TRBV19
J: TRBJ2-5
D: NA
CDR3: CASSIDRETQYF
DNA: TGTGCCAGTAGTATAGACCGAGAGACCCAGTACTTC

size: NA
V: TRBV25-1
J: TRBJ2-2
D: NA
CDR3: CASSFGRTTGELFF
DNA: TGTGCCAGCAGTTTTGGCAGAACGACCGGGGAGCTGTTTTTT

size: NA
V: TRBV15
J: TRBJ2-3
D: TRBD2
CDR3: CATSIAGVFTDTQYF
DNA: TGTGCCACTTCTATAGCGGGAGTTTTCACAGATACGCAGTATTTT

size: NA
V: TRBV12-5
J: TRBJ2-7
D: TRBD2
CDR3: CASGLKLAGNLYEQYF
DNA: TGTGCTAGTGGTTTGAAACTAGCGGGAAACCTCTACGAGCAGTACTTC

size: few
V: TRBV6-5
J: TRBJ1-3
D: NA
CDR3: CASRTFSGNTIYF
DNA: TGTGCCAGCAGGACCTTTTCTGGAAACACCATATATTTT

size: NA
V: TRBV13
J: TRBJ2-7
D: TRBD1
CDR3: CASSLETGGLRRGPYEQYF
DNA: TGTGCCAGCAGCTTAGAGACAGGGGGCTTAAGGAGAGGCCCCTACGAGCAGTACTTC

size: NA
V: TRBV19
J: TRBJ2-5
D: NA
CDR3: CASTTRLGETQYF
DNA: TGTGCCAGTACGACACGGCTTGGAGAGACCCAGTACTTC

size: NA
V: TRBV6-5
J: TRBJ1-2
D: NA
CDR3: CASSYWSVGGVDGYTF
DNA: TGTGCCAGCAGTTACTGGTCAGTCGGAGGGGTCGATGGCTACACCTTC

size: NA
V: TRBV11-2
J: TRBJ2-7
D: TRBD1
CDR3: CASSLVWDSYEQYF
DNA: TGTGCCAGCAGCTTAGTGTGGGACAGCTACGAGCAGTACTTC

size: few
V: TRBV10-2
J: TRBJ1-5
D: NA
CDR3: CASSDLRRGQPQHF
DNA: TGCGCCAGCAGTGACCTACGGCGTGGTCAGCCCCAGCATTTT

size: NA
V: TRBV5-3
J: TRBJ1-2
D: TRBD1
CDR3: CARSSQGADFHGYTF
DNA: TGTGCCAGAAGCTCACAGGGGGCGGATTTCCATGGCTACACCTTC

size: NA
V: TRBV11-2
J: TRBJ2-1
D: NA
CDR3: CASSLNGYNEQFF
DNA: TGTGCCAGCAGCTTGAACGGATACAATGAGCAGTTCTTC

size: NA
V: TRBV21-1
J: TRBJ2-6
D: NA
CDR3: CAHGRDVKSGANVLTF
DNA: TGTGCCCACGGACGGGACGTTAAATCTGGGGCCAACGTCCTGACTTTC

size: NA
V: TRBV9
J: TRBJ2-1
D: TRBD2
CDR3: CASSVSPLADNEQFF
DNA: TGTGCCAGCAGCGTATCCCCTCTAGCGGACAATGAGCAGTTCTTC

size: NA
V: TRBV30
J: TRBJ1-4
D: NA
CDR3: CAWSLQVNEKLFF
DNA: TGTGCCTGGAGTTTACAAGTCAATGAAAAACTGTTTTTT

size: NA
V: TRBV27
J: TRBJ1-1
D: NA
CDR3: CASSLRKAMNTEAFF
DNA: TGTGCCAGCAGTTTACGAAAGGCTATGAACACTGAAGCTTTCTTT

size: NA
V: TRBV9
J: TRBJ2-5
D: TRBD1
CDR3: CASSSNLRDRGQETQYF
DNA: TGTGCCAGCAGCTCCAACCTACGGGACAGGGGACAAGAGACCCAGTACTTC

size: NA
V: TRBV29-1
J: TRBJ1-5
D: TRBD1
CDR3: CSVAQGDGNQPQHF
DNA: TGCAGCGTTGCACAGGGGGATGGAAATCAGCCCCAGCATTTT

size: NA
V: TRBV12-1
J: TRBJ2-7
D: NA
CDR3: CASTSAPGPSGGYEQYF
DNA: TGTGCCAGCACCTCCGCCCCAGGGCCTAGCGGAGGCTACGAGCAGTACTTC

size: NA
V: TRBV5-6
J: TRBJ2-4
D: NA
CDR3: CASSFSTAIVDIQYF
DNA: TGTGCCAGCAGCTTTAGTACAGCTATCGTTGACATTCAGTACTTC

size: NA
V: TRBV6-4
J: TRBJ1-4
D: NA
CDR3: CASSDLGRFF
DNA: TGTGCCAGCAGTGACCTAGGACGGTTTTTT

size: NA
V: TRBV2
J: TRBJ2-1
D: TRBD2
CDR3: CASSNPLAGGPGEQFF
DNA: TGTGCCAGCAGTAACCCCCTAGCGGGAGGGCCCGGTGAGCAGTTCTTC

size: NA
V: TRBV7-9
J: TRBJ2-5
D: TRBD1
CDR3: CASSPLDRGETQYF
DNA: TGTGCCAGCAGCCCATTGGACAGGGGAGAGACCCAGTACTTC

size: NA
V: TRBV5-1
J: TRBJ1-3
D: TRBD1
CDR3: CASSETGSSGNTIYF
DNA: TGCGCCAGCAGCGAGACAGGGTCCTCTGGAAACACCATATATTTT

size: NA
V: TRBV6-1
J: TRBJ2-7
D: TRBD1
CDR3: CASSDTGTVSSYEQYF
DNA: TGTGCCAGCAGTGACACCGGGACAGTAAGCTCCTACGAGCAGTACTTC

size: NA
V: TRBV27
J: TRBJ1-2
D: NA
CDR3: CASSLSSWSYGYTF
DNA: TGTGCCAGCAGTTTATCGAGTTGGTCCTATGGCTACACCTTC